A selection of T cell receptor beta chains follows, all from one sample in a study of follicular helper T cells after annual influenza vaccination. The data were produced by immunoSEQ multiplex PCR, yet TCRdb's version contains in-frame clones alone and is incomplete. The sample has over 25,000 clones; roughly 80% are singletons. The sequenced sample was CXCR5+ CD38- circulating T follicular helper cells from blood, obtained on the day of influenza vaccination. These receptors were taken from an adult who received the influenza vaccine. Each CDR3 is given with its conserved first and last residue. A D gene is named only where the DNA matches it firmly. A row's size may be missing; if present it is once, few, many or a size class.

TRBJ1-5,-,TRBV28,TRBD1,CASRQGNSGQPQHF,TGTGCCAGCAGACAGGGGAATTCTGGTCAGCCCCAGCATTTT
TRBJ1-5,-,TRBV2,-,CASNGESNQPQHF,TGTGCCAGCAACGGGGAAAGCAATCAGCCCCAGCATTTT
TRBJ1-6,-,TRBV6-5,-,CASRTEQGRDSPLHF,TGTGCCAGCAGGACTGAACAGGGTCGAGATTCACCCCTCCACTTT
TRBJ1-5,-,TRBV5-5,TRBD1,CASSLTGTGNQPQHF,TGTGCCAGCAGCTTAACTGGGACAGGCAATCAGCCCCAGCATTTT
TRBJ2-5,-,TRBV18,-,CASSPSAGPGETQYF,TGTGCCAGCTCACCATCGGCGGGGCCTGGAGAGACCCAGTACTTC
TRBJ1-1,once,TRBV7-9,-,CASGHNRMNTEAFF,TGTGCCAGCGGGCATAACAGGATGAACACTGAAGCTTTCTTT
TRBJ2-3,once,TRBV29-1,-,CSIQENRVTDTQYF,TGCAGCATCCAGGAGAACAGGGTCACAGATACGCAGTATTTT
TRBJ2-3,-,TRBV2,-,CASSEAGVGFTDTQYF,TGTGCCAGCAGTGAAGCCGGGGTCGGCTTCACAGATACGCAGTATTTT
TRBJ1-5,-,TRBV7-2,-,CASSLPNQPQHF,TGTGCCAGCAGCTTACCAAATCAGCCCCAGCATTTT
TRBJ2-7,-,TRBV11-2,-,CASSPPQHYEQYF,TGTGCCAGCAGCCCCCCCCAACACTACGAGCAGTACTTC
TRBJ2-1,-,TRBV19,TRBD1,CASSIEGNRGPPNTYNEQFF,TGTGCCAGTAGTATAGAAGGCAACAGGGGCCCTCCTAACACCTACAATGAGCAGTTCTTC
TRBJ1-2,once,TRBV29-1,TRBD1,CSVEVLTGGHYGYTF,TGCAGCGTTGAAGTTTTGACAGGGGGTCACTATGGCTACACCTTC
TRBJ2-7,-,TRBV5-1,-,CASSSGDWTVYEQYF,TGCGCCAGCAGTTCCGGGGATTGGACAGTTTACGAGCAGTACTTC